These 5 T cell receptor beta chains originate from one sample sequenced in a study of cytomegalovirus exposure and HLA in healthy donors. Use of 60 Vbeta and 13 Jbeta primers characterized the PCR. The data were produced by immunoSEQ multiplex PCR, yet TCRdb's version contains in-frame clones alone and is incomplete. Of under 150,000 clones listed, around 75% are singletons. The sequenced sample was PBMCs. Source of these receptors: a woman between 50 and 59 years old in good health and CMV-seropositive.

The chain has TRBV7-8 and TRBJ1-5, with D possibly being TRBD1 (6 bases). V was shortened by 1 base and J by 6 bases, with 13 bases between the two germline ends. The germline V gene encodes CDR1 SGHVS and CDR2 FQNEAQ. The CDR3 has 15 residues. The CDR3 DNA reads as TGTGCCAGCAGCTTAGTAGGGGGTCGGGTTCAGCCCCAGCATTTT. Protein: CASSLVGGRVQPQHF.

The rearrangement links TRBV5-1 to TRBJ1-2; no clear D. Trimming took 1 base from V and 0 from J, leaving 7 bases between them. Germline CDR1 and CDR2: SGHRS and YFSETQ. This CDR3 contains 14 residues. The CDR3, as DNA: TGCGCCAGCAGCTTGACAGACCCTAACTATGGCTACACCTTC. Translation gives CASSLTDPNYGYTF.

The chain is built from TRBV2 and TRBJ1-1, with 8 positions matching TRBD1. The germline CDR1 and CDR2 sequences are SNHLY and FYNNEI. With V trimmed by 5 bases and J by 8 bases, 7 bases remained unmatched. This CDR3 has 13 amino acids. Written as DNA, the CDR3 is TGTGCCAGCAGTACACAGGGGGGTCGAGAAGCTTTCTTT. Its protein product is CASSTQGGREAFF.

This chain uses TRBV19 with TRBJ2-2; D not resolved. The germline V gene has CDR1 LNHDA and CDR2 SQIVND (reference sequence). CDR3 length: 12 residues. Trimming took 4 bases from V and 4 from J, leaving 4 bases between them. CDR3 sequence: CASSRLTGELFF. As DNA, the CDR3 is TGTGCCAGTAGTAGGCTCACCGGGGAGCTGTTTTTT.

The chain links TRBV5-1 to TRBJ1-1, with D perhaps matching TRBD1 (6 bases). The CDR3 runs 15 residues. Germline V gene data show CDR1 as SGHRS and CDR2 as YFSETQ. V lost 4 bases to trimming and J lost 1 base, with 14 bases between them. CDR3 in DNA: TGCGCCAGCAGCCGTCAGGACAGTTCGAACACTGAAGCTTTCTTT. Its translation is CASSRQDSSNTEAFF.